A selection of T cell receptor beta chains follows, all from one sample in a study of radiation and T cells in renal cell carcinoma. TCRdb's table, derived via immunoSEQ multiplex PCR, lists solely in-frame clones and lacks some. The sample includes some 16,000 clones, roughly 60% of them seen just once. The sample here was tumor tissue, taken from a patient whose treatment was nephrectomy without radiotherapy. These receptors were taken from a man aged 40-55 years with renal cell carcinoma. CDR3s include the opening cysteine and the closing phenylalanine or tryptophan. A D gene is named only where the DNA matches it firmly. A row's size may be missing; if present it is once, few, many or a size class.

TRBV9,-,-,TRBJ2-3,TGTGCCAGCAGCACGTTAGCAGATACGCAGTATTTT,CASSTLADTQYF
TRBV6-4,medium-sized,TRBD1,TRBJ1-2,TGTGCCAGCAGTTTAGGACAGGGGGATGGCTACACCTTC,CASSLGQGDGYTF
TRBV29-1,-,-,TRBJ1-2,TGCAGCGTTGATATCCGGGACTATGGCTACACCTTC,CSVDIRDYGYTF
TRBV9,-,-,TRBJ2-1,TGTGCCAGCAGCATAGACAGCCTCCTCAGTGAGCAGTTCTTC,CASSIDSLLSEQFF
TRBV9,-,-,TRBJ1-2,TGTGCCAGCAGCGTAGGTGGCGGGTATGGCTACACCTTC,CASSVGGGYGYTF
TRBV25-1,-,-,TRBJ1-4,TGTGCCAGCAGTGATATGGCAGTCTCCAATGAAAAACTGTTTTTT,CASSDMAVSNEKLFF
TRBV18,few,-,TRBJ2-1,TGTGCCAGCCTTAGAGGAGGGGCCTCCTACAATGAGCAGTTCTTC,CASLRGGASYNEQFF
TRBV6-5,few,-,TRBJ1-6,TGTGCCAGCAGTCCGATGCGTGGAGGGTATTCACCCCTCCACTTT,CASSPMRGGYSPLHF
TRBV5-4,-,-,TRBJ2-3,TGTGCCAGCAGCTTGGGGGTGGGGGATACGCAGTATTTT,CASSLGVGDTQYF
TRBV28,-,-,TRBJ1-3,TGTGCCAGCAGCTTGACAGGCGATGGAAACACCATATATTTT,CASSLTGDGNTIYF
TRBV15,-,-,TRBJ2-3,TGTGCCACCAGCCTAGAGGAGGACACAGATACGCAGTATTTT,CATSLEEDTDTQYF
TRBV7-2,-,TRBD1,TRBJ2-7,TGTGCCAGCAGCCCGACGGGACAGGGGTTTTACGAGCAGTACTTC,CASSPTGQGFYEQYF
TRBV9,few,-,TRBJ1-1,TGTGCCAGCAGCGATCAGGGTCGGGCTGAAGCTTTCTTT,CASSDQGRAEAFF
TRBV4-3,-,TRBD1,TRBJ1-2,TGCGCCAGCAGCCAAGTCGGTACAGGGGGCAACTATGGCTACACCTTC,CASSQVGTGGNYGYTF
TRBV9,few,-,TRBJ2-2,TGTGCCAGCAGCGCCTGGGCGGGGGCCTACACCGGGGAGCTGTTTTTT,CASSAWAGAYTGELFF
TRBV19,-,-,TRBJ2-3,TGTGCCAGCAGCGACCGCCGTGGCACAGATACGCAGTATTTT,CASSDRRGTDTQYF
TRBV4-1,once,-,TRBJ1-1,TGCGCCAGCAGCCCCTCTGGCGGGCTGAACACTGAAGCTTTCTTT,CASSPSGGLNTEAFF
TRBV5-4,-,-,TRBJ1-2,TGTGCCAGCAGCTTAGGGGCAGGGAACTATGGCTACACCTTC,CASSLGAGNYGYTF
TRBV9,-,-,TRBJ2-1,TGTGCCAGCAGCGACGGGGGGCTCAATGAGCAGTTCTTC,CASSDGGLNEQFF
TRBV29-1,once,-,TRBJ2-7,TGCAGCGTTGTGGGGGTTAGCTCCTACGAGCAGTACTTC,CSVVGVSSYEQYF
TRBV27,-,TRBD2,TRBJ2-3,TGTGCCAGCAGTTTAAGGGGGACTAGCGCAGATCAATGGGTCCTGGGAGATACGCAGTATTTT,CASSLRGTSADQWVLGDTQYF
TRBV6-1,few,-,TRBJ1-4,TGTGCCAGCAGTGGTTCCCCTTACACCTACACTAATGAAAAACTGTTTTTT,CASSGSPYTYTNEKLFF
TRBV19,-,-,TRBJ1-1,TGTGCCAGTAGTATAGGACAGAACACTGAAGCTTTCTTT,CASSIGQNTEAFF
TRBV19,-,-,TRBJ1-4,TGTGCCAGTAGTGGTTATCTCAAAACCGCAACTAATGAAAAACTGTTTTTT,CASSGYLKTATNEKLFF
TRBV30,-,-,TRBJ1-2,TGTGCCTGGAGTGTACAAGGGGCTAACTATGGCTACACCTTC,CAWSVQGANYGYTF
TRBV6-4,once,TRBD2,TRBJ2-2,TGTGCCAGCAGCCCCACTAGCGGGAACACCGGGGAGCTGTTTTTT,CASSPTSGNTGELFF
TRBV12-2,medium-sized,-,TRBJ1-5,TGTGCAAGTCGCCTGGGGGGACAGGGTGGGAAGCCCCAGCATTTT,CASRLGGQGGKPQHF
TRBV7-9,few,-,TRBJ1-3,TGTGCCAGCAGTTCGGGCGGCTCTGGAAACACCATATATTTT,CASSSGGSGNTIYF
TRBV2,few,TRBD2,TRBJ2-7,TGTGCCAGCAGAATTAGCGGGGGCTCTACCTCCTACGAGCAGTACTTC,CASRISGGSTSYEQYF
TRBV7-8,-,TRBD2,TRBJ2-5,TGTGCCAGCAGCGCGCCGGGACTAGCGGGTGTAGAGACCCAGTACTTC,CASSAPGLAGVETQYF
TRBV9,-,-,TRBJ2-3,TGTGCCAGCAGCGTAGAAGGTGGAGGGTTCACAGATACGCAGTATTTT,CASSVEGGGFTDTQYF
TRBV11-2,-,-,TRBJ2-7,TGTGCCAGCAGTCTTACGGACGAAAACTCCTACGAGCAGTACTTC,CASSLTDENSYEQYF
TRBV2,-,-,TRBJ2-5,TGTGCCAGCACCCTCGGGGGGGACAGGTTGTTAGAGCAGTACTTC,CASTLGGDRLLEQYF
TRBV5-1,-,-,TRBJ2-7,TGCGCCAGCAGCTCTGATGTAAGGCCTTCCTGGGAGCAGTACTTC,CASSSDVRPSWEQYF
TRBV27,-,TRBD1,TRBJ2-2,TGTGCCAGCAGTTCCCGGGACAGGGGAAATACCGGGGAGCTGTTTTTT,CASSSRDRGNTGELFF
TRBV6-6,-,TRBD1,TRBJ1-1,TGTGCCAGCAGTACCGACAGGGTGGCTGAAGCTTTCTTT,CASSTDRVAEAFF
TRBV9,few,TRBD2,TRBJ2-5,TGTGCCAGCAGCCCGATCGGTCGAGCGGGGCAAGAGACCCAGTACTTC,CASSPIGRAGQETQYF
TRBV29-1,-,-,TRBJ1-2,TGCAGCGCCGTTCCGACAGGAGGGAATGGCTACACCTTC,CSAVPTGGNGYTF
TRBV6-1,-,-,TRBJ2-7,TGTGCCAGCAGTGGACAGGCCTATAGCTCCTACGAGCAGTACTTC,CASSGQAYSSYEQYF
TRBV21-1,once,-,TRBJ2-5,TGTGCCAGCAGTGACAGGGGAAGGCAAGAGACCCAGTACTTC,CASSDRGRQETQYF
TRBV9,-,-,TRBJ1-6,TGTGCCAGCAGCGTAGGGACTAGCTCCTATAATTCACCCCTCCACTTT,CASSVGTSSYNSPLHF
TRBV19,few,-,TRBJ1-1,TGTGCCAGTAGTGTGGCGGGGGGCCTGAACACTGAAGCTTTCTTT,CASSVAGGLNTEAFF
TRBV2,-,-,TRBJ2-1,TGTGCCAGCAGTGGGGAGAGGGCCCCCTACAATGAGCAGTTCTTC,CASSGERAPYNEQFF
TRBV14,-,TRBD2,TRBJ2-7,TGTGCCAGCAGCCTCCGACTAGCGGGGGGGGAAGACGAGCAGTACTTC,CASSLRLAGGEDEQYF
TRBV4-1,-,-,TRBJ2-7,TGCGCCAGCAGCCAAGATCTAACCGCTCCTTCCTACGAGCAGTACTTC,CASSQDLTAPSYEQYF
TRBV15,few,-,TRBJ2-7,TGTGCCACCAGCAGAGAAGTCCCGGGCCACGAGCAGTACTTC,CATSREVPGHEQYF
TRBV11-1,few,-,TRBJ1-1,TGTGCCAGCAGCTTGGGGGCGCAGACTGAAGCTTTCTTT,CASSLGAQTEAFF
TRBV7-2,-,TRBD1,TRBJ1-6,TGTGCCAGCAGCCCGACAGGGTTGGATAATTCACCCCTCCACTTT,CASSPTGLDNSPLHF
TRBV6-1,-,-,TRBJ2-7,TGTGCCATACTGACAGGGACTTATCCCTACGAGCAGTACTTC,CAILTGTYPYEQYF